The 9 T cell receptor beta chains below were found in one sample sequenced in a study of tissue T cells after allogeneic stem cell transplantation. Sequencing was performed with immunoSEQ multiplex PCR; in TCRdb, only in-frame clones are kept and a portion is missing. The sample includes around 4,200 clones, 55% to 60% of them seen just once. Time point in this sample: mouse harvest day 7 after allogeneic transplant. Each mouse received 10^7 T-cell-depleted marrow cells plus 10^6 splenic CD5+ T cells by tail vein. Sequenced: spleen. Receptors originate from a female BALB/c mouse given C57BL/6 T cells with graft-versus-host disease after an allogeneic hematopoietic cell transplant.

Details on this clone: Gene labels here are mouse ones. Read sequence stops 1 residue before the CDR3 end, and the germline J gene provides the missing end. The V gene is TRBV14, the J gene TRBJ1-4; D remains unclear. The V gene lost 1 base and the J gene lost 1 base, with 5 bases spanning the gap. From germline, CDR1 is SGHDT and CDR2 FRDEAV. This CDR3 contains 14 residues. The CDR3 DNA, read in part, is TGTGCCAGCAGTTTCCACAATTCCAACGAAAGATTATTT. As protein: CASSFHNSNERLF. The CDR3, in full, reads CASSFHNSNERLFF.

Points on this clone: Mouse gene names and germline throughout. The sequence runs out 1 residue before the end of the CDR3; the remainder is reconstructed from the germline J gene. The rearrangement joins TRBV1 to TRBJ2-5; 7 bases align to TRBD1. Germline assignment: CDR1 NSQYPW and CDR2 LRSPGD (reference sequence). V lost 0 bases and J lost 1; bases outside the gene matches: 1. This CDR3 contains 15 residues. Here the CDR3 reads CTCSAEQGYQDTQYF. CDR3 DNA, as far as it was read: TGCACCTGCAGTGCAGAACAGGGGTACCAAGACACCCAGTAC. Filled out from reference TRBV1 and TRBJ2-5, the complete variable domain reads VTLLEQNPRWRLVPRGQAVNLRCILKNSQYPWMSWYQQDLQKQLQWLFTLRSPGDKEVKSLPGADYLATRVTDTELRLQVANMSQGRTLYCTCSAEQGYQDTQYFGPGTRLLVL.

On this clone itself: The genes and germline here are from mouse. The CDR3 is cut off 1 residue early in the read; its end comes from the germline J gene. The chain employs TRBV29 and TRBJ1-1, with 9 positions matching TRBD1. This CDR3 has 14 amino acids. CDR1 is MSHET, CDR2 SYDVDS, per germline. After removal of 6 bases from V and 1 base from J, the junction contained 3 bases not matched to a gene. The DNA read from the CDR3 is TGTGCTAGCAGCATGGGACAGGGGAACACAGAAGTCTTC. It codes for CASSMGQGNTEVF. The entire CDR3 is CASSMGQGNTEVFF.

Notes on this clone: The genes are named according to mouse. The read ends 1 residue early relative to the CDR3; the germline J gene fills the gap. This chain joins TRBV31 and TRBJ1-2; 9 positions match TRBD1. V lost 7 bases and J lost 0; bases outside the gene matches: 3. Germline CDR1 is GKSSPN and CDR2 is SITVG. CDR3 length equals 13 residues. Incomplete CDR3 DNA: TGTGCCTTGACAGGGGGTGCAAACTCCGACTACACC. It specifies CALTGGANSDYT. The CDR3 in full is CALTGGANSDYTF.

Comments on this clone: Mouse names are used for the genes. Sequencing ends 1 residue short of the CDR3 end; the germline J gene provides the rest. This sequence joins TRBV13-2 and TRBJ2-5; 9 bases match TRBD2. CDR1 and CDR2 from the germline V gene are NNHNN and SYGAGS (reference sequence). V lost 5 bases to trimming and J lost 3 bases; unmatched junction nucleotides: 1. This CDR3 contains 13 residues. The covered CDR3 bases are TGTGCCAGCGGGGGACTGGGACAAGACACCCAGTAC. This encodes CASGGLGQDTQY. In full, the CDR3 is CASGGLGQDTQYF.

Concerning this clone: Genes and germline are mouse. Read data end 1 residue before the CDR3 end; the end is taken from the germline J gene. V and J are TRBV24 and TRBJ2-2; either TRBD1 or TRBD2 may fit D (5 bases each). Germline CDR1 reads KGHTA; CDR2 reads FRNEEI. CDR3 length: 15 residues. Deletions cut 0 bases from V and 2 bases from J, with 7 bases between. The DNA read from the CDR3 is TGTGCCAGCAGTCTGTACCGGGGGAACACCGGGCAGCTCTAC. Translating it yields CASSLYRGNTGQLY. The whole CDR3 reads CASSLYRGNTGQLYF.

Points on this clone: Sequence at one end of the junction differs from germline and may be a read error. The gene names here belong to mouse. The sample carries other DNA sequences with the same CDR3. The CDR3 bases that were read are TGCACCTGCAGCGCAGATTTGGGGACAGCAAACTCCGACTACACC. Amino acid sequence: CTCSADLGTANSDYT. The complete CDR3 protein is CTCSADLGTANSDYTF. The rearrangement uses TRBV1 and TRBJ1-2, with TRBD1 identical over 7 bases. The read terminates 1 residue before the CDR3 end, so the remaining end is supplied by the germline J gene. Germline-derived CDR1 and CDR2 are NSQYPW and LRSPGD (reference sequence). The CDR3 length is 16 residues.

Remarks on this clone: These gene names are mouse names. Read sequence stops 1 residue before the CDR3 end, and the germline J gene provides the missing end. The chain recombines TRBV13-2 with TRBJ1-1; weak D call: TRBD1 (5 bases). Germline loops: CDR1 NNHNN, CDR2 SYGAGS (reference sequence). V was shortened by 0 bases and J by 3 bases, with 9 bases between the two germline ends. The CDR3 is made up of 14 amino acids. The CDR3 loop is CASGDAGRDTEVFF. The part of the CDR3 DNA that was read is TGTGCCAGCGGTGATGCAGGGAGGGACACAGAAGTCTTC.

Comments on this clone: A single base is all that separates this from a far larger clone, so a read error is likely. Each gene name is a mouse one. Read coverage stops 1 residue before the CDR3 terminus; the germline J gene supplies the remainder. The chain recombines TRBV13-1 with TRBJ2-7; TRBD2 aligns across 12 bases. CDR3 length: 15 amino acids. V was clipped by 0 bases and J by 6 bases; unmatched bases: 4. Germline V gene data show CDR1 as NSHNY and CDR2 as SYGAGN. CDR3 residues: CASSDGRLGGLEQYF. CDR3 bases read: TGTGCCAGCAGTGATGGGCGACTGGGGGGGCTTGAACAGTAC.